The present entry profiles one T cell receptor beta chain with its context. The participants were between about 18 and 90 years old and came from 20 to 30 US areas. Recovery among Cohort 3 donors was established by two negative PCRs, clearance, or symptom resolution. The data derive from a study of blood T cell repertoires in COVID-19. The authors' processing: Estimation of nucleated cell counts relied on the amplification of reference gene primers. Produced via immunoSEQ multiplex PCR; TCRdb's table is partial and in-frame only. Clonal size and the V and J genes are those of that table, whereas D and trimming came from the DNA. The table shows 300,000 to 400,000 clones, with about 90% occurring only once. The CDR3 extends over 15 amino acids. V was clipped by 3 bases and J by 4 bases; unmatched bases: 8. CDR1 SGHDT and CDR2 YYEEEE come from the germline V gene.

The chain has TRBV5-6 and TRBJ1-1, with 8 bases identical to TRBD1. The receptor was isolated from a woman aged 25-40 years who had recovered from COVID-19. The specimen sequenced was PBMCs or T cells enriched from blood (not recorded which). The CDR3 sequence: CASSSPGQGSTEAFF. In DNA, the CDR3 is TGTGCCAGCAGCTCGCCCGGACAGGGCAGCACTGAAGCTTTCTTT.